This TCR beta chain emerged from a study of blood T cell repertoires in COVID-19. Looking at the study overall: Researchers got acute and convalescent COVID-19 samples from the United States, Italy and Spain. PBMCs, B-cell-depleted T cells, or T cells provided the cDNA or gDNA that made up the material.

V lost 4 bases and J 8 bases, leaving 14 bases between the germline ends. Germline V gives CDR1 SQVTM, CDR2 ANQGSEA. The CDR3 consists of 13 residues. As originally analysed: Estimates of nucleated cell counts were drawn from the amplification of reference gene primers. Sequencing was performed with immunoSEQ multiplex PCR; in TCRdb, only in-frame clones are kept and a portion is missing. V, J and clone size derive from that table, while D and trimming were established from the DNA sequence. The sample includes roughly 200,000 clones, around 87% of them seen just once. This clone came up a few times. The rearrangement uses TRBV29-1 and TRBJ1-4, with a possible D match to TRBD1 (6 bases). The receptor was derived from a man in his forties or fifties with acute or convalescent COVID-19. Source material: peripheral blood. CDR3 coding DNA: TGCAGCGTTGTTAGGCAGGGGAACGAAAAACTGTTTTTT. Its translation: CSVVRQGNEKLFF.